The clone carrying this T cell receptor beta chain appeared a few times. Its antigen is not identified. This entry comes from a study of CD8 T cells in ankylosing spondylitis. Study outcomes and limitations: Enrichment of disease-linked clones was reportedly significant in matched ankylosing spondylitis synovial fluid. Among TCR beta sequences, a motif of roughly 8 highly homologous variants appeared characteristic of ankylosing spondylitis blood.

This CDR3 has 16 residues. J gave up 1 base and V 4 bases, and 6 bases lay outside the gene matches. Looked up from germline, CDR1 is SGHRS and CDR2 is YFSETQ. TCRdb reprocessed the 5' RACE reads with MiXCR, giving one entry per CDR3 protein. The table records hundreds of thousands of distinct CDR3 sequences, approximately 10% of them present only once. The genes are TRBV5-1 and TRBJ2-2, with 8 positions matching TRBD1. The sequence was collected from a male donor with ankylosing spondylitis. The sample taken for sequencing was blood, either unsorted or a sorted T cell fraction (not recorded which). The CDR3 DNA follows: TGCGCCAGCAGCCCAACCGGGACAGGGAACACCGGGGAGCTGTTTTTT. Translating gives CASSPTGTGNTGELFF.